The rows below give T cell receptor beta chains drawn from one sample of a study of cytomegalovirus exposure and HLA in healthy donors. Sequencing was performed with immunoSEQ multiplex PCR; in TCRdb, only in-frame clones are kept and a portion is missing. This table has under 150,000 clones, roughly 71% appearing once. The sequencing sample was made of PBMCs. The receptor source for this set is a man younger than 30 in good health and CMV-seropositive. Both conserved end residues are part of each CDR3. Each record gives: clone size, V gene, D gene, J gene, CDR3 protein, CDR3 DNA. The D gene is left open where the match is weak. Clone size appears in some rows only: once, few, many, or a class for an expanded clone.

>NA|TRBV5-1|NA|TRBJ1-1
CASSLGHSNTEAFF
TGCGCCAGCAGCCTGGGACACTCGAACACTGAAGCTTTCTTT
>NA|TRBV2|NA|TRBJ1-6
CASSLKGVDSPLHF
TGTGCCAGCAGCCTAAAAGGGGTCGATTCACCCCTCCACTTT
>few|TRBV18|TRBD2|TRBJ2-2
CASTGTSTTGELFF
TGTGCCAGTACCGGGACTAGCACGACCGGGGAGCTGTTTTTT
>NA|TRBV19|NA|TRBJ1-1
CASRDTGKTEAFF
TGTGCCAGTAGAGACACAGGGAAAACTGAAGCTTTCTTT
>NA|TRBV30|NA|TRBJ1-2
CAWESRTGIGYGYTF
TGTGCCTGGGAATCGCGAACAGGGATAGGCTATGGCTACACCTTC
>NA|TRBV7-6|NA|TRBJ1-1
CASSLAAGPSNFFF
TGTGCCAGCAGCTTAGCGGCAGGCCCTTCTAATTTTTTCTTT
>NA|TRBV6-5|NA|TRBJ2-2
CASSRTRMPGELFF
TGTGCCAGCAGCCGGACACGAATGCCCGGGGAGCTGTTTTTT
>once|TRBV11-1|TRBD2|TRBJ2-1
CASSSGLAVAHEQFF
TGTGCCAGCAGCTCCGGACTAGCGGTGGCGCATGAGCAGTTCTTC
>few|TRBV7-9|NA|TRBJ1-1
CASSSPYLDSEAFF
TGTGCCAGCAGCTCACCATACCTCGACAGTGAAGCTTTCTTT
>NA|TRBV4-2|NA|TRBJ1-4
CASSQEQGEGNEKLFF
TGTGCCAGCAGCCAAGAACAGGGTGAGGGTAATGAAAAACTGTTTTTT
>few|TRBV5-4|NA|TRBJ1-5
CASSFYGNQPQHF
TGTGCCAGCAGCTTTTACGGTAATCAGCCCCAGCATTTT
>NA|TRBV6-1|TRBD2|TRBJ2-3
CASSEMQPGLAGADTQYF
TGTGCCAGCAGTGAAATGCAACCGGGACTAGCGGGGGCAGATACGCAGTATTTT
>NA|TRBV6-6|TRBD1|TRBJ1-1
CASSRRGPNTEAFF
TGTGCCAGCAGCCGCAGGGGGCCGAACACTGAAGCTTTCTTT
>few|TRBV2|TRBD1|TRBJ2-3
CASRTGRTDTQYF
TGTGCCAGCCGGACAGGGCGGACAGATACGCAGTATTTT
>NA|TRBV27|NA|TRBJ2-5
CASSARGGETQYF
TGTGCCAGCAGTGCCAGGGGTGGAGAGACCCAGTACTTC
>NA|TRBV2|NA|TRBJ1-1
CASYKTGNTEAFF
TGTGCCAGCTATAAGACAGGGAACACTGAAGCTTTCTTT
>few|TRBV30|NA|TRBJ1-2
CAWSVPRIGGYTF
TGTGCCTGGAGTGTTCCCAGGATCGGAGGCTACACCTTC
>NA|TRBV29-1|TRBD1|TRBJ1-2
CSVETGTAYGYTF
TGCAGCGTGGAAACCGGGACAGCCTATGGCTACACCTTC
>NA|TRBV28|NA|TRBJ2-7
CASSFRGDEQYF
TGTGCCAGCAGTTTTCGGGGAGACGAGCAGTACTTC
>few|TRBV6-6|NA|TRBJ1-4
CASSLQVSNEKLFF
TGTGCCAGCAGCCTACAGGTTTCAAATGAAAAACTGTTTTTT
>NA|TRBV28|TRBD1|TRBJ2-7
CASRLQGDRSYEQYF
TGTGCCAGCAGACTACAGGGGGATAGATCCTACGAGCAGTACTTC
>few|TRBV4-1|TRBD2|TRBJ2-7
CASSQEASGGANEQYF
TGCGCCAGCAGCCAAGAGGCTAGCGGGGGGGCGAACGAGCAGTACTTC
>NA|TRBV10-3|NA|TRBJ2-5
CAISESGAELQETQYF
TGTGCCATCAGTGAGTCAGGGGCCGAACTCCAAGAGACCCAGTACTTC
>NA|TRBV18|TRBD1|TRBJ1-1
CASSPRPLGTGDLGAFF
TGTGCCAGCTCACCACGGCCTCTCGGGACAGGGGATTTGGGAGCTTTCTTT
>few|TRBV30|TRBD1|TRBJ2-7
CAWSWPGTVSYEQYF
TGTGCCTGGAGTTGGCCGGGGACAGTTTCCTACGAGCAGTACTTC
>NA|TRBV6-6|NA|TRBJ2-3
CASSYSLDTQYF
TGTGCCAGCAGTTACTCCCTGGATACGCAGTATTTT
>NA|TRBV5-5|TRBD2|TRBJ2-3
CASSPQIAGGGRADTQYF
TGTGCCAGCAGCCCACAAATAGCGGGGGGGGGTCGCGCAGATACGCAGTATTTT
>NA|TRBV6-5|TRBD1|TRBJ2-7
CASLSRQGSFYEQYF
TGTGCCAGCTTAAGCCGACAGGGATCCTTCTACGAGCAGTACTTC
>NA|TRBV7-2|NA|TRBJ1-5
CASSLVVRVNQPQHF
TGTGCCAGCAGCTTAGTTGTCAGGGTCAATCAGCCCCAGCATTTT
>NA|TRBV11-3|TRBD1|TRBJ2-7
CASSRDRDYEQYF
TGTGCCAGCAGCCGGGACAGGGACTACGAGCAGTACTTC
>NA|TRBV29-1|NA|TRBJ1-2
CSVEESGGLGYTF
TGCAGCGTTGAAGAGTCTGGGGGGTTGGGCTACACCTTC
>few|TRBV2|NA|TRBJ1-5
CASMGQTNQPQHF
TGTGCCAGCATGGGGCAGACTAATCAGCCCCAGCATTTT
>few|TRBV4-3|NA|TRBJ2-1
CASSQDRRDEQFF
TGCGCCAGCAGCCAAGATCGCCGGGATGAGCAGTTCTTC
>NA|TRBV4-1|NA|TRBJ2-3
CASSQAVLVADTQYF
TGCGCCAGCAGCCAGGCCGTTCTTGTGGCAGATACGCAGTATTTT
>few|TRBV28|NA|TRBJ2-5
CASMEDREQETQYF
TGTGCCAGCATGGAAGACCGGGAGCAAGAGACCCAGTACTTC